These 2 T cell receptor beta chains were all obtained from the same sample, sequenced in a study of shared clonotypes between healthy human individuals. Positive CCR7 selection of CD45RO-negative cells yielded the naive CD8 cells, and terminally differentiated effector memory CD45RA+ cells were excluded. The table came from immunoSEQ multiplex PCR; TCRdb's copy has only in-frame clones and leaves some out. The sample includes hundreds of thousands of clones, roughly 96% of them seen just once. The sample taken for sequencing was naive CD8+ T cells sorted from blood. The origin of the receptors is a man younger than 40 in good health.

This chain joins TRBV15 and TRBJ1-6, with 8 positions matching TRBD1. Germline-derived CDR1 and CDR2 are LNHNV and YYDKDF (reference sequence). The CDR3 loop spans 14 amino acids. V was pared by 3 bases and J by 9 bases, with 4 bases of the junction left unmatched. DNA for the CDR3: TGTGCCACCAGCAGTTGGGACAGGCTTTCACCCCTCCACTTT. Translating it yields CATSSWDRLSPLHF.

This chain connects TRBV7-6 to TRBJ2-1, with 13 bases lining up with TRBD2. The CDR3 extends over 15 amino acids. Germline V gene lookup returns CDR1 SGHVS and CDR2 FNYEAQ. With 2 bases clipped from V and 6 bases from J, the junction kept 1 base outside the gene matches. The CDR3 here is CASSLWTSGSNEQFF. CDR3 DNA sequence: TGTGCCAGCAGCTTATGGACTAGCGGGAGCAATGAGCAGTTCTTC.